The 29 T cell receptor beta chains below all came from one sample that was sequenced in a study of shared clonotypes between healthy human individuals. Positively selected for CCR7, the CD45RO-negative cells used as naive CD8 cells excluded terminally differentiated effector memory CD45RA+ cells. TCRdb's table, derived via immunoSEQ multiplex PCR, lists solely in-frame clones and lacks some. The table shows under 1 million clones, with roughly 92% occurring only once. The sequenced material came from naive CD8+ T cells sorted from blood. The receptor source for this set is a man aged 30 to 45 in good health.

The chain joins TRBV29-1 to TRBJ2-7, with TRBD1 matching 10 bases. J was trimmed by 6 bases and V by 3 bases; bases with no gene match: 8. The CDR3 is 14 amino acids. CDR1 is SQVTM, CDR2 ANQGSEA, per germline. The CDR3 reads CSVERTGGTAEQYF. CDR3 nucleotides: TGCAGCGTTGAGCGGACAGGGGGTACCGCCGAGCAGTACTTC.

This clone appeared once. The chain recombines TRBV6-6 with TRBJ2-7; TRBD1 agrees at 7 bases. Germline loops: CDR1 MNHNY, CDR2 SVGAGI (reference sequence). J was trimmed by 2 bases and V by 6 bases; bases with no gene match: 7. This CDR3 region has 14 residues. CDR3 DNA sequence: TGTGCCAGCAGCCTGACAGGGCGGACCTACGAGCAGTACTTC. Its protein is CASSLTGRTYEQYF.

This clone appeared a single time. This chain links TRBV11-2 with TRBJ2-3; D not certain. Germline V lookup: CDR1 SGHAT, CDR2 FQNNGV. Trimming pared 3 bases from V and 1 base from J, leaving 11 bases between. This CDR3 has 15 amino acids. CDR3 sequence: CASSFTPWGTDTQYF. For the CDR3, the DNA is TGTGCCAGCAGCTTCACCCCTTGGGGCACAGATACGCAGTATTTT.

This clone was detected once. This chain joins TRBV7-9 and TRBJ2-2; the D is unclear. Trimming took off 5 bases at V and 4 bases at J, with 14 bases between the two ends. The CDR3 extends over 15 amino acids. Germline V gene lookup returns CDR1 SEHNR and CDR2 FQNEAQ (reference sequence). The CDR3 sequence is CASSVPSSSTGELFF. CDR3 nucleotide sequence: TGTGCCAGCAGCGTCCCTAGTTCGAGCACCGGGGAGCTGTTTTTT.

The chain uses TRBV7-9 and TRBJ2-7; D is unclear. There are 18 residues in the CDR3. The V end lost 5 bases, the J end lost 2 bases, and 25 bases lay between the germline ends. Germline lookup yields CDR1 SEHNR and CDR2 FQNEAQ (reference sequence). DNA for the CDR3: TGTGCCAGCAGCCCACCCTATACCTCATCGGACGCTACCTACGAGCAGTACTTC. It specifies CASSPPYTSSDATYEQYF.

CDR3 nucleotide sequence: TGCGCCAGCGGGCACAGGGCGACCTACGAGCAGTACTTC. This encodes CASGHRATYEQYF. This sequence joins TRBV4-1 and TRBJ2-7; D is possibly TRBD1 (6 bases). The CDR3 runs 13 residues. The V and J ends lost 8 bases and 2 bases respectively, with 13 bases between them. The germline gives CDR1 MGHRA, CDR2 YSYEKL.

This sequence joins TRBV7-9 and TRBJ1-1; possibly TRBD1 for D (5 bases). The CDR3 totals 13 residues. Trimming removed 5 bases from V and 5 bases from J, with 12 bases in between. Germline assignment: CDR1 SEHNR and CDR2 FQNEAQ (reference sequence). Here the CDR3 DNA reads TGTGCCAGCAGCCTAGACAGCTTGACTGAAGCTTTCTTT. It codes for CASSLDSLTEAFF.

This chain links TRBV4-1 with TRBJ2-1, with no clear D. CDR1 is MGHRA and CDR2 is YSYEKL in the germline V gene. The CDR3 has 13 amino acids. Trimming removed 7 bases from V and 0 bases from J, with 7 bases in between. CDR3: CASIGNSYNEQFF. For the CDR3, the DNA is TGCGCCAGCATCGGAAACTCCTACAATGAGCAGTTCTTC.

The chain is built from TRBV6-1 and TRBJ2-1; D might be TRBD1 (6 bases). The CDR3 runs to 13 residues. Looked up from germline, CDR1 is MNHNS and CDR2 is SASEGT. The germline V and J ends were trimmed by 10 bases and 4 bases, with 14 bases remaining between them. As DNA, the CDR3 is TGTGCCACCGAGGGGGACGGGTACAATGAGCAGTTCTTC. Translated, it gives CATEGDGYNEQFF.

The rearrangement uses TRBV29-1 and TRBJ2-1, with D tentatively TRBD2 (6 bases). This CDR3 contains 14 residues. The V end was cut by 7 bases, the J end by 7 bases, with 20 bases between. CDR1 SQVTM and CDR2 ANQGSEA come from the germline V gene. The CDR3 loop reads CSATPPGSGNEQFF. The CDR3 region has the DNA TGCAGCGCCACCCCCCCGGGGAGCGGGAATGAGCAGTTCTTC.

The CDR3: CASSLIPGRETSGSRYNEQFF. CDR3 DNA sequence: TGTGCCAGCAGCTTAATCCCCGGGAGGGAGACTAGCGGGAGTCGGTACAATGAGCAGTTCTTC. V and J are TRBV7-3 and TRBJ2-1, with 12 bases lining up with TRBD2. CDR1 is SGHTA, CDR2 FQGTGA, per germline. V dropped 1 base and J dropped 4; count of bases not matched to a gene: 17. The CDR3 sequence is 21 residues long. The full variable domain, rest sourced from reference TRBV7-3 and TRBJ2-1, is GAGVSQTPSNKVTEKGKYVELRCDPISGHTALYWYRQSLGQGPEFLIYFQGTGAADDSGLPNDRFFAVRPEGSVSTLKIQRTERGDSAVYLCASSLIPGRETSGSRYNEQFFGPGTRLTVL.

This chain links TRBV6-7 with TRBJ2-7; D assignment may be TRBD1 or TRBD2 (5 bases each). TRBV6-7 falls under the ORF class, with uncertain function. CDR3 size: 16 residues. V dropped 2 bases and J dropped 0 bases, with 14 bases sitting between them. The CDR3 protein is CASSYPRSGHSYEQYF. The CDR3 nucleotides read TGTGCCAGCAGTTACCCCCGAAGCGGACACTCCTACGAGCAGTACTTC.

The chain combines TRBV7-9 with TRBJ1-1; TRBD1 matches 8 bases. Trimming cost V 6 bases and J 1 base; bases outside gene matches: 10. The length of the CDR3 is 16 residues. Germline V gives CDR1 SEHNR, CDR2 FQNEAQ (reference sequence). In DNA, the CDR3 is TGTGCCAGCAGAGATAAGACAGGGGTGGGGAACACTGAAGCTTTCTTT. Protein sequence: CASRDKTGVGNTEAFF.

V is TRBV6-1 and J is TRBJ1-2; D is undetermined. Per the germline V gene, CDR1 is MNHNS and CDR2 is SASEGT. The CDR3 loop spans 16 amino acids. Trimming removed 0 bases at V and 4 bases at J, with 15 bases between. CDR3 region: CASSEALGGLPYGYTF. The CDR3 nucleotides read TGTGCCAGCAGTGAAGCGCTGGGAGGGCTGCCCTATGGCTACACCTTC.

CDR3 sequence (DNA): TGTGCAAGTCGCTTAGCTCGTGGACAGTACATGAACTATGGCTACACCTTC. This sequence encodes CASRLARGQYMNYGYTF. This chain joins TRBV12-2 and TRBJ1-2; the listed D gene, TRBD1, was not tested against the DNA. TRBV12-2 is assigned pseudogene status. The CDR3 runs to 17 residues.

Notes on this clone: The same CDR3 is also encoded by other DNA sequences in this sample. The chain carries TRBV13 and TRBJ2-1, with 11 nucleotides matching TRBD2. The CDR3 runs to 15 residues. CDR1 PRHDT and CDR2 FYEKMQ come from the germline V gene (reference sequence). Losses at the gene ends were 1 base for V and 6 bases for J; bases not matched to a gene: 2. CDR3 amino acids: CASSLVAGGGNEQFF. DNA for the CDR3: TGTGCCAGCAGCTTAGTAGCGGGAGGGGGCAATGAGCAGTTCTTC.

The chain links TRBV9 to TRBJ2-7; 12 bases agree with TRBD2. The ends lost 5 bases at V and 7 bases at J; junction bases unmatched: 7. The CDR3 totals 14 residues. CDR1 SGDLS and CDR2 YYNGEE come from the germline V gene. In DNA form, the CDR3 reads TGTGCCAGCAGTCTACTAGCGGGAGGAGAGGAGCAGTACTTC. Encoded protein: CASSLLAGGEEQYF.

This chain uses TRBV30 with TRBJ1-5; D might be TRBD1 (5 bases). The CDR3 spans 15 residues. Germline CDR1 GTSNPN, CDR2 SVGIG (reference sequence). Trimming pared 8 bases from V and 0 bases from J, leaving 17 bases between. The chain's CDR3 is CAAGRGDHSNQPQHF. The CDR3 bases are TGTGCCGCGGGGAGGGGCGATCATAGCAATCAGCCCCAGCATTTT.

CDR3 sequence (DNA): TGCGCCAGCAGTCGGCCGGGACAGGGTCCGAGCAATCAGCCCCAGCATTTT. This sequence encodes CASSRPGQGPSNQPQHF. V gene TRBV23-1 combines with J gene TRBJ1-5; 9 bases fit TRBD1. TRBV23-1 has ORF status, its function being uncertain. The CDR3 covers 17 residues. With 4 bases clipped from V and 1 base from J, the junction kept 8 bases outside the gene matches.

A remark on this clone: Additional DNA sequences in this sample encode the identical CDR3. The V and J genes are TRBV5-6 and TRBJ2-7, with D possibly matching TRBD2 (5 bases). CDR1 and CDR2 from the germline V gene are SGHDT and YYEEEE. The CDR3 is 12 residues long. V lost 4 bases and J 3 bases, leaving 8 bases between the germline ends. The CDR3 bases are TGTGCCAGCAGCAAAGGGAGCTACGAGCAGTACTTC. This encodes CASSKGSYEQYF.

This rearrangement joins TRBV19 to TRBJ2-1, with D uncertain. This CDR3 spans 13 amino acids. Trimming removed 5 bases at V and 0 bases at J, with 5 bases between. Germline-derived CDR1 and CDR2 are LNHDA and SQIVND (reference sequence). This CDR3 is CASSVVSYNEQFF. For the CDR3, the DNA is TGTGCCAGTAGTGTAGTCTCCTACAATGAGCAGTTCTTC.

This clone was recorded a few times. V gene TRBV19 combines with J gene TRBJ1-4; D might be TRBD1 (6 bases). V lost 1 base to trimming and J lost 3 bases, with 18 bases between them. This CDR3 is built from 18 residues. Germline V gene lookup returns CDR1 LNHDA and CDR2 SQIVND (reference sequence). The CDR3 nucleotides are TGTGCCAGTAGTATAGGGACAGACATTGATTGGGCTAATGAAAAACTGTTTTTT. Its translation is CASSIGTDIDWANEKLFF.

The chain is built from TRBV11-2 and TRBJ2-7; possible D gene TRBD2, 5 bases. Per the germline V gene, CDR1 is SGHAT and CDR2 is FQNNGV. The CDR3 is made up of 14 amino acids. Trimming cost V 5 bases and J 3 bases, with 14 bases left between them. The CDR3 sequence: CASSLRGLYYEQYF. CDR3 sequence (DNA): TGTGCCAGCAGCCTAAGAGGGTTGTACTACGAGCAGTACTTC. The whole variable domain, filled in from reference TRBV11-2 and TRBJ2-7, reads EAGVAQSPRYKIIEKRQSVAFWCNPISGHATLYWYQQILGQGPKLLIQFQNNGVVDDSQLPKDRFSAERLKGVDSTLKIQPAKLEDSAVYLCASSLRGLYYEQYFGPGTRLTVT.

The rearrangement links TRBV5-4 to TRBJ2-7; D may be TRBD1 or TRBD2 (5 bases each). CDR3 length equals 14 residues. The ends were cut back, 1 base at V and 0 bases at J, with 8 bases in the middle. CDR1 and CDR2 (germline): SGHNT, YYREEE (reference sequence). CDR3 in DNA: TGTGCCAGCAGCTTGAGGGACGCCTCCTACGAGCAGTACTTC. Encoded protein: CASSLRDASYEQYF.

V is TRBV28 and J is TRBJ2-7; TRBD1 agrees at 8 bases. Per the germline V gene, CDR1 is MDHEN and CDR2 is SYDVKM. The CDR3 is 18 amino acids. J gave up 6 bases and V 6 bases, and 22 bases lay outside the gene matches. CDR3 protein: CASSDLHLTTDRAGEQYF. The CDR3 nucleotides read TGTGCCAGCAGCGACCTCCACCTTACTACGGACAGGGCGGGCGAGCAGTACTTC.

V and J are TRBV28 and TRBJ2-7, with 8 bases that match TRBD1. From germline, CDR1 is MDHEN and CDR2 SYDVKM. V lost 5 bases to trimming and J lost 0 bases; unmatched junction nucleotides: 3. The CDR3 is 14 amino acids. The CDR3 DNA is TGTGCCAGCAGTCTCGGACAGGGCTCCTACGAGCAGTACTTC. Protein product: CASSLGQGSYEQYF. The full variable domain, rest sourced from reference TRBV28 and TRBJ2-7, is DVKVTQSSRYLVKRTGEKVFLECVQDMDHENMFWYRQDPGLGLRLIYFSYDVKMKEKGDIPEGYSVSREKKERFSLILESASTNQTSMYLCASSLGQGSYEQYFGPGTRLTVT.

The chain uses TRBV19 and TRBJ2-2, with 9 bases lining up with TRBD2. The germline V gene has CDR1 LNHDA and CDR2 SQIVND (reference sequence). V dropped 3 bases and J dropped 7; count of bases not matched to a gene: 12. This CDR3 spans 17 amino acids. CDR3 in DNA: TGTGCCAGTAGTATCCAAGCTAGCGGGATATATTACGGGGAGCTGTTTTTT. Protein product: CASSIQASGIYYGELFF. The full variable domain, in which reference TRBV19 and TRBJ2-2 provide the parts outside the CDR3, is DGGITQSPKYLFRKEGQNVTLSCEQNLNHDAMYWYRQDPGQGLRLIYYSQIVNDFQKGDIAEGYSVSREKKESFPLTVTSAQKNPTAFYLCASSIQASGIYYGELFFGEGSRLTVL.

The CDR3 reads CASSTPPGTSGYYNEQFF. CDR3 in DNA: TGTGCCAGCAGCACCCCACCCGGGACTAGCGGATACTACAATGAGCAGTTCTTC. The chain joins TRBV7-9 to TRBJ2-1, with TRBD2 identical over 11 bases. J lost 3 bases, V lost 5 bases, and 12 bases had no gene match. Germline assignment: CDR1 SEHNR and CDR2 FQNEAQ (reference sequence). This CDR3 contains 18 residues.

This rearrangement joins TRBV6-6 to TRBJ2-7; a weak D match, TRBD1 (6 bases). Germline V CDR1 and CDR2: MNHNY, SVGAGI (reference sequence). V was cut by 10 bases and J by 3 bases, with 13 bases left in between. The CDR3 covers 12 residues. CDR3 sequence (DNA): TGTGCCACGAGGGACACAAACTACGAGCAGTACTTC. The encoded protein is CATRDTNYEQYF.